This entry concerns a single TCR beta chain. The data belong to a study of post-analysis software for immune sequencing data. Sequencing libraries made from TCR beta cDNA carried unique molecular identifiers. Each CDR3 protein gets one entry after TCRdb re-called the PCR reads with MiXCR. The sample carries some 800,000 distinct CDR3 sequences, 46% recorded once. The source of this sequence is a girl aged 10 to 17 with multiple sclerosis. The sequencing sample was made of blood.

The CDR3 sequence is CSVGVTGDNQPQHF. The CDR3, as DNA: TGCAGTGTTGGGGTCACAGGGGACAATCAGCCCCAGCATTTT. The rearrangement joins TRBV20-1 to TRBJ1-5, with TRBD1 matching over 7 bases. V was pared by 7 bases and J by 3 bases, with 9 bases of the junction left unmatched. The CDR3 sequence is 14 residues long. Germline V gene sequence: CDR1 DFQATT, CDR2 SNEGSKA (reference sequence).